Below, 13 T cell receptor beta chains from the same sample are listed, as sequenced in a study of blood T cells in healthy people across ages. Alongside a J-beta primer mix, a sample-barcoded 5' primer served in a second PCR lasting roughly 7 to 11 cycles. Via MiXCR, TCRdb re-called the 5' RACE reads, giving one row per CDR3 protein. Here the sample spans some 710,000 distinct CDR3 sequences, about a fifth being singletons. The sample was blood. All receptors derive from a man aged 65 to 85 in good health.

This clonotype was observed a few times. The J gene is TRBJ2-6, the V gene TRBV29-1; D might be TRBD1 (5 bases). The CDR3 has 14 residues. Germline V gene lookup returns CDR1 SQVTM and CDR2 ANQGSEA. The germline V and J ends were trimmed by 3 bases and 0 bases, with 6 bases remaining between them. For the CDR3, the DNA is TGCAGCGTTGAGGACAACTCTGGGGCCAACGTCCTGACTTTC. Its translation is CSVEDNSGANVLTF. Supplemented by reference TRBV29-1 and TRBJ2-6, the full variable domain reads SAVISQKPSRDICQRGTSLTIQCQVDSQVTMMFWYRQQPGQSLTLIATANQGSEATYESGFVIDKFPISRPNLTFSTLTVSNMSPEDSSIYLCSVEDNSGANVLTFGAGSRLTVL.

This clonotype was observed a handful of times. The rearrangement uses TRBV20-1 and TRBJ2-6, with a weak D call TRBD1 (5 bases). CDR1 is DFQATT and CDR2 is SNEGSKA in the germline V gene (reference sequence). This CDR3 is built from 15 residues. V dropped 2 bases and J dropped 1 base, with 9 bases sitting between them. CDR3 region: CSARKGLSGANVLTF. CDR3 DNA: TGCAGTGCTAGAAAGGGGTTATCTGGGGCCAACGTCCTGACTTTC.

V usage is TRBV3-1 and J usage is TRBJ2-1, with unresolved D. The CDR3 contains 14 residues. Germline V gene lookup returns CDR1 LGHDT and CDR2 YNNKEL (reference sequence). Between the trimmed V and J ends, which lost 1 base and 7 bases, there was a span of 11 bases. This chain's CDR3 is CASSQGARVNEQFF. CDR3 bases: TGTGCCAGCAGCCAAGGGGCCCGGGTGAATGAGCAGTTCTTC.

This clonotype was seen a few times. V is TRBV12-3 or TRBV12-4 and J is TRBJ2-3, with a weak D call TRBD2 (6 bases). Trimming cost V 7 bases and J 11 bases, with 16 bases left between them. The CDR3 has 12 amino acids. CDR3 residues: CASTARDFQQYF. The CDR3 nucleotides read TGTGCCAGCACCGCCCGGGACTTCCAGCAGTATTTT.

J is TRBJ2-4 and V is TRBV7-2; possibly TRBD1 or TRBD2 for D (6 bases each). The germline gives CDR1 SGHTA, CDR2 FQGNSA. The length of the CDR3 is 15 residues. V was shortened by 4 bases and J by 8 bases, with 18 bases between the two germline ends. The CDR3 DNA reads TGTGCCAGCAGCTCCGACAGGTTGAGGGAGGACATTCAGTACTTC. Protein: CASSSDRLREDIQYF.

This sequence joins TRBV20-1 and TRBJ2-3; no definite D call. CDR1 and CDR2 (germline): DFQATT, SNEGSKA (reference sequence). Trimming stripped 3 bases from V and 4 bases from J, with 8 bases between. The CDR3 spans 12 residues. DNA of the CDR3: TGCAGTGCTAGTAATCAGGCAGATACGCAGTATTTT. Amino acids: CSASNQADTQYF.

The chain joins TRBV7-2 to TRBJ2-1, with D unclear. Germline V gene lookup returns CDR1 SGHTA and CDR2 FQGNSA. The V and J ends lost 1 base and 7 bases respectively, with 11 bases between them. The CDR3 has 14 residues. In DNA, the CDR3 is TGTGCCAGCAGCTTAGGTGGTACCGCTAATGAGCAGTTCTTC. This translates into CASSLGGTANEQFF. Full variable domain (remainder filled in from reference TRBV7-2 and TRBJ2-1): GAGVSQSPSNKVTEKGKDVELRCDPISGHTALYWYRQSLGQGLEFLIYFQGNSAPDKSGLPSDRFSAERTGGSVSTLTIQRTQQEDSAVYLCASSLGGTANEQFFGPGTRLTVL.

This clonotype occurred many times. This sequence joins TRBV5-1 and TRBJ2-5; tentatively, D is TRBD2 (5 bases). Looked up from germline, CDR1 is SGHRS and CDR2 is YFSETQ. There are 14 residues in the CDR3. Trimming shortened V by 0 bases and J by 4 bases, and 10 bases separated the two germline ends. The CDR3 sequence: CASSLALVPETQYF. The CDR3 DNA is TGCGCCAGCAGCTTGGCACTAGTCCCAGAGACCCAGTACTTC.

CDR3 amino acids: CAWRISGNTDTQYF. In DNA, the CDR3 is TGTGCCTGGAGGATTAGCGGTAACACAGATACGCAGTATTTT. The V gene is TRBV30, the J gene TRBJ2-3; D is perhaps TRBD2 (6 bases). The CDR3 is made up of 14 amino acids. Germline V gives CDR1 GTSNPN, CDR2 SVGIG (reference sequence). V lost 3 bases and J 2 bases, leaving 12 bases between the germline ends.

The rearrangement links TRBV20-1 to TRBJ2-1; 13 positions agree with TRBD2. Germline lookup yields CDR1 DFQATT and CDR2 SNEGSKA (reference sequence). The CDR3 is 14 residues long. V lost 6 bases and J lost 6; bases outside the gene matches: 5. CDR3 residues: CSAPTSGRANEQFF. CDR3 in DNA: TGCAGTGCGCCCACTAGCGGGAGGGCCAATGAGCAGTTCTTC.

This clonotype has more than one count but fewer than ten. This rearrangement joins TRBV12-3 or TRBV12-4 to TRBJ2-7; TRBD1 matches at 7 bases. The J call may not be correct, given that the DNA end is closer to TRBJ2-1. CDR3 length equals 16 residues. For the CDR3, the DNA is TGTGCCAGCAGTACCTCGACAGGGACCCCTTTGAATGAGCAGTTCTTC. Translating gives CASSTSTGTPLNEQFF.

This clonotype occurred a few times. The chain has TRBV5-1 and TRBJ2-5; 7 nucleotides line up with TRBD2. CDR1 is SGHRS and CDR2 is YFSETQ in the germline V gene. CDR3 size: 16 residues. The trim removed 0 bases at V and 2 bases at J, leaving 7 bases unmatched. The CDR3 is CASSLVARTRQETQYF. Here the CDR3 DNA reads TGCGCCAGCAGCTTGGTAGCGCGGACTAGGCAAGAGACCCAGTACTTC.

This clonotype has a handful of counts. This chain connects TRBV6-6 to TRBJ2-3; possibly TRBD1 or TRBD2 for D (5 bases each). The germline gives CDR1 MNHNY, CDR2 SVGAGI (reference sequence). The CDR3 length is 15 residues. Trimming shortened V by 5 bases and J by 2 bases, and 14 bases separated the two germline ends. The CDR3 is CASSQGRTYTDTQYF. For the CDR3, the DNA is TGTGCCAGCAGTCAGGGCAGGACTTACACAGATACGCAGTATTTT.